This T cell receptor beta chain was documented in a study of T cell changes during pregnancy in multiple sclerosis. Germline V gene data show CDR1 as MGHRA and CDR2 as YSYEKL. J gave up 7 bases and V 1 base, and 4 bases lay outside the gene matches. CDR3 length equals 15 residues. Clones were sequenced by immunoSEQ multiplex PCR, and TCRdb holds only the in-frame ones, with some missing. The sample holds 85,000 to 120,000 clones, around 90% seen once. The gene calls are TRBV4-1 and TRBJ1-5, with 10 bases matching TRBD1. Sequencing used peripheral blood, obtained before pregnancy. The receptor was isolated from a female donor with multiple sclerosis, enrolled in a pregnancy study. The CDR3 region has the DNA TGCGCCAGCAGCCAAGGGGGACAGGGGCTCCAGCCCCAGCATTTT. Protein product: CASSQGGQGLQPQHF.